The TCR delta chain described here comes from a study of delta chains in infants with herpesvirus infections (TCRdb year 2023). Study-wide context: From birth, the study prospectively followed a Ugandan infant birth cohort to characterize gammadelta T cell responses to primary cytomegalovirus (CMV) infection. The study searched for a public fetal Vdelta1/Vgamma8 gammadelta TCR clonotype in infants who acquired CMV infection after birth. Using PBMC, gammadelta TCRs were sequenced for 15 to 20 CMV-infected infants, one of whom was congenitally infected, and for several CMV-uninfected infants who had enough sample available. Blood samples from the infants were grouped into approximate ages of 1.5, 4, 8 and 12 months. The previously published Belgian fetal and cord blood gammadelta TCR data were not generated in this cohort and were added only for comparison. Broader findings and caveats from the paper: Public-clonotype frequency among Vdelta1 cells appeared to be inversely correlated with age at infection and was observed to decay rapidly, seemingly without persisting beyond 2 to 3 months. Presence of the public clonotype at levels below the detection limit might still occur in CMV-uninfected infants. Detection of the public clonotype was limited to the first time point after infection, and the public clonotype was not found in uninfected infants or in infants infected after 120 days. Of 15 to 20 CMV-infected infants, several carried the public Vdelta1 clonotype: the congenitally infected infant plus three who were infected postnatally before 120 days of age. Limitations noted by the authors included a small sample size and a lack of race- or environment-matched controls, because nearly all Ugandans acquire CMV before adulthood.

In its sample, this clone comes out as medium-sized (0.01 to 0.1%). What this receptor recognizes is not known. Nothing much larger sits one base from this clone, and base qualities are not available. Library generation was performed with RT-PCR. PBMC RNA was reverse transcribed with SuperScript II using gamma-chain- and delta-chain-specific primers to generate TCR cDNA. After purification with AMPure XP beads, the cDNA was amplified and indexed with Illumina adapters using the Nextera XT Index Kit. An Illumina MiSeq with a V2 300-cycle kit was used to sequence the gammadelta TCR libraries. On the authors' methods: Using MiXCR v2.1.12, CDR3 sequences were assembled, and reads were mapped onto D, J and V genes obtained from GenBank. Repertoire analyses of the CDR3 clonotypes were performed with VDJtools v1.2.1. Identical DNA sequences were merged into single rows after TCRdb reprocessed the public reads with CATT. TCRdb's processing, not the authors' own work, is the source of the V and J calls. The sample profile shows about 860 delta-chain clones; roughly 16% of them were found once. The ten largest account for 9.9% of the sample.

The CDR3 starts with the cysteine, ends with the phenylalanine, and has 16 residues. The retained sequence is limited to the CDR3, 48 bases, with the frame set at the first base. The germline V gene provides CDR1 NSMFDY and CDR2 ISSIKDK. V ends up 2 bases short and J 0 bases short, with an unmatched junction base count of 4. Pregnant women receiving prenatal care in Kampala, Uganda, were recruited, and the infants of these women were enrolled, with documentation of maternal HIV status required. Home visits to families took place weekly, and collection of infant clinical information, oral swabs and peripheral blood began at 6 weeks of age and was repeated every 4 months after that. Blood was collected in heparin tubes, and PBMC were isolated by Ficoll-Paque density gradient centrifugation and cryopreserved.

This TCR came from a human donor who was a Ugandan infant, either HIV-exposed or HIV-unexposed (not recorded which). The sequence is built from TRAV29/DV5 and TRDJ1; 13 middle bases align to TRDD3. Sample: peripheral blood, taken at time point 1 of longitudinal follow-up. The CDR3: CAARATGGYDTDKLIF. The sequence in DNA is TGTGCAGCAAGGGCTACTGGGGGATACGACACCGATAAACTCATCTTT.